Each of the 27 T cell receptor beta chains below was sequenced from the same sample in a study of human T cells and chemical hapten exposure. Each CDR3 protein gets one entry after TCRdb re-called the RACE reads with MiXCR. The table shows fewer than 45,000 distinct CDR3 sequences, with around 10% occurring only once. Time point specified: pre-sensitization, week 0. The treatment denotes: therapeutic diphenylcyclopropenone sensitization with weekly scalp DPC. Whole blood, unfractionated, served as the material for total RNA extraction. This material consisted of whole blood, taken in connection with sensitization to the hapten diphenylcyclopropenone (DPC). All receptors come from a woman aged 40 to 55 with alopecia areata. Some clones in this sample may be carry-over from other donors' samples.

The chain couples TRBV28 to TRBJ2-3, with 10 nucleotides matching TRBD2. The CDR3 contains 15 residues. Per the germline V gene, CDR1 is MDHEN and CDR2 is SYDVKM. V dropped 4 bases and J dropped 6; count of bases not matched to a gene: 7. CDR3 protein: CASSSSGGATDTQYF. Here the CDR3 DNA reads TGTGCCAGCAGTTCGAGCGGGGGGGCCACGGATACGCAGTATTTT.

The V and J genes are TRBV7-9 and TRBJ1-2; D uncertain. Trimming left V 3 bases short and J 0 bases short, with 5 bases between. The CDR3 has 13 residues. Germline V gives CDR1 SEHNR, CDR2 FQNEAQ (reference sequence). Written as DNA, the CDR3 is TGTGCCAGCAGCTTCGTCTCTAACTATGGCTACACCTTC. Its protein is CASSFVSNYGYTF.

This clonotype was seen ten or more times. V gene TRBV3-1 combines with J gene TRBJ1-2; D ambiguous. The CDR3 totals 12 residues. The ends were cut back, 2 bases at V and 4 bases at J, with 5 bases in the middle. In germline, CDR1 is LGHDT, CDR2 YNNKEL (reference sequence). The chain's CDR3 is CASSQSVYGYTF. DNA of the CDR3: TGTGCCAGCAGCCAATCAGTCTATGGCTACACCTTC.

The V gene is TRBV15, the J gene TRBJ1-2, with D possibly matching TRBD1 (5 bases). CDR3 length equals 15 residues. V was clipped by 5 bases and J by 6 bases, with 19 bases between them. Germline lookup yields CDR1 LNHNV and CDR2 YYDKDF (reference sequence). Here the CDR3 DNA reads TGTGCCACCAGCGGTAGTTTGACAGCGGAGGATGGCTACACCTTC. The encoded protein is CATSGSLTAEDGYTF.

Many counts were recorded for this clonotype. J is TRBJ2-3 and V is TRBV9; D is possibly TRBD1 (5 bases). The CDR3 has 13 amino acids. Trimming pared 6 bases from V and 1 base from J, leaving 9 bases between. Germline values: CDR1 SGDLS, CDR2 YYNGEE. The CDR3 DNA sequence: TGTGCCAGCAACCAAGGGGGCACAGATACGCAGTATTTT. Amino acid sequence: CASNQGGTDTQYF.

This clonotype was seen many times. The chain recombines TRBV20-1 with TRBJ1-5, with D perhaps TRBD1 (5 bases). With 3 bases removed from V and 11 bases from J, the gap between germline ends came to 23 bases. The CDR3 totals 15 residues. Germline CDR1 DFQATT, CDR2 SNEGSKA (reference sequence). In DNA, the CDR3 is TGCAGTGCTAGCCCCCGGGGCAGGGCTCAATCAGCCCAGCATTTT. Amino acid sequence: CSASPRGRAQSAQHF.

This clonotype occurred many times. The rearrangement links TRBV29-1 to TRBJ2-3, with D possibly being TRBD1 or TRBD2 (5 bases each). Germline values: CDR1 SQVTM, CDR2 ANQGSEA. V lost 5 bases, J lost 2 bases, and 11 bases lay in between. The CDR3 runs 13 residues. The CDR3 nucleotides are TGCAGCGTTTTCGGGGCCAACACAGATACGCAGTATTTT. It translates to CSVFGANTDTQYF.

The chain joins TRBV7-9 to TRBJ2-7; D perhaps matches TRBD1 (6 bases). This CDR3 is 14 amino acids long. The V gene's germline CDR1 is SEHNR and CDR2 FQNEAQ (reference sequence). The germline V and J ends were trimmed by 5 bases and 5 bases, with 16 bases remaining between them. CDR3 loop: CASSLGQGPHEQYF. The DNA of the CDR3 is TGTGCCAGCAGCCTGGGACAAGGCCCCCACGAGCAGTACTTC.

In its sample, this clonotype was seen many times. The chain is built from TRBV11-2 and TRBJ2-5; no reliable D call. The length of the CDR3 is 13 residues. Per germline, CDR1 SGHAT and CDR2 FQNNGV. V gave up 5 bases and J gave up 3 bases, with 10 bases separating them. This chain's CDR3 is CASSLGFKETQYF. For the CDR3, the DNA is TGTGCCAGCAGCCTAGGGTTTAAAGAGACCCAGTACTTC.

The V call is TRBV10-3, the J call TRBJ1-2; possibly TRBD1 for D (5 bases). This CDR3 has 14 residues. Germline V gene data show CDR1 as ENHRY and CDR2 as SYGVKD. Trimming shortened V by 0 bases and J by 4 bases, and 9 bases separated the two germline ends. CDR3 residues: CAISESTGRYGYTF. CDR3 nucleotide sequence: TGTGCCATCAGTGAGTCCACGGGGCGCTATGGCTACACCTTC.

This clonotype has at least ten counts. The chain is built from TRBV20-1 and TRBJ1-6; 9 nucleotides line up with TRBD1. Germline assignment: CDR1 DFQATT and CDR2 SNEGSKA (reference sequence). This CDR3 is 16 amino acids long. V shed 1 base, J shed 9 bases, and the junction held 10 bases outside the gene matches. The DNA for the CDR3 is TGCAGTGCTAGAGTTGTTAGGACAGGGGAAAGTTCACCCCTCCACTTT. This translates into CSARVVRTGESSPLHF.

This clonotype was seen many times. V is TRBV5-1 and J is TRBJ1-2, with D hard to call. The CDR3 is 13 residues long. V was pared by 5 bases and J by 4 bases, with 12 bases between. Germline V gene data show CDR1 as SGHRS and CDR2 as YFSETQ. The CDR3 region is CASSDAQTYGYTF. The CDR3 DNA is TGCGCCAGCAGTGACGCACAGACCTATGGCTACACCTTC.

This clonotype was recorded many times. This chain connects TRBV7-9 to TRBJ1-2; no reliable D call. V shed 2 bases and J shed 8 bases, with 12 bases lying between them. The CDR3 totals 13 residues. Germline V gene sequence: CDR1 SEHNR, CDR2 FQNEAQ (reference sequence). In DNA form, the CDR3 reads TGTGCCAGCAGCTTAATCGGCCAGGTCGGCTACACCTTC. Translating it yields CASSLIGQVGYTF.

In its sample, this clonotype was seen a few times. The chain carries TRBV4-1 and TRBJ1-1, with D possibly TRBD1 on 6 matching bases. The CDR3 is made up of 15 amino acids. V lost 2 bases to trimming and J lost 6 bases, with 16 bases between them. Germline V CDR1 and CDR2: MGHRA, YSYEKL. CDR3 in amino acids: CASSQRIRGGAEAFF. Written as DNA, the CDR3 is TGCGCCAGCAGCCAAAGAATCAGGGGAGGGGCTGAAGCTTTCTTT.

The chain recombines TRBV11-2 with TRBJ1-4; D is unresolved. The CDR3 is 12 residues long. The germline V gene encodes CDR1 SGHAT and CDR2 FQNNGV. V was clipped by 5 bases and J by 7 bases, with 8 bases between them. CDR3 DNA sequence: TGTGCCAGCAGCGCAACCCCTGAAAAACTGTTTTTT. It translates to CASSATPEKLFF.

In this sample, this clonotype turned up a few times. This chain uses TRBV28 with TRBJ2-7; the D is unclear. V lost 8 bases and J 0 bases, leaving 11 bases between the germline ends. Looked up from germline, CDR1 is MDHEN and CDR2 is SYDVKM. The CDR3 is 13 amino acids. Written as DNA, the CDR3 is TGTGCCAGCCTTAAGGCGGCCTCCTACGAGCAGTACTTC. This translates into CASLKAASYEQYF.

This clonotype has ten or more counts. This chain uses TRBV6-4 with TRBJ2-1, with 10 nucleotides matching TRBD2. CDR1 MRHNA and CDR2 SNTAGT come from the germline V gene. This CDR3 has 15 residues. J was trimmed by 2 bases and V by 5 bases; bases with no gene match: 3. The CDR3 nucleotides read TGTGCCAGCAGTAATCTAGCGGGGGCCTACAATGAGCAGTTCTTC. Its translation: CASSNLAGAYNEQFF.

The gene calls are TRBV28 and TRBJ1-1; D remains unclear. The germline V gene has CDR1 MDHEN and CDR2 SYDVKM. This CDR3 comprises 12 residues. V was pared by 2 bases and J by 8 bases, with 9 bases between. The CDR3 coding sequence is TGTGCCAGCAGTTTACAACAGTTAGAAGCTTTCTTT. It translates to CASSLQQLEAFF.

This clonotype has ten or more counts. The chain couples TRBV7-9 to TRBJ2-7; D may be TRBD1 (5 bases). The CDR3 is 13 residues long. CDR1 and CDR2 (germline): SEHNR, FQNEAQ (reference sequence). V gave up 5 bases and J gave up 11 bases, with 19 bases separating them. The DNA for the CDR3 is TGTGCCAGCAGCAGCCAAGCACAGGAAGGGGAGTACTTC. Its protein is CASSSQAQEGEYF.

The V gene is TRBV5-6, the J gene TRBJ1-6; weak D call: TRBD1 (5 bases). The germline V and J ends were trimmed by 0 bases and 16 bases, with 11 bases remaining between them. Germline CDR1 reads SGHDT; CDR2 reads YYEEEE. The CDR3 runs to 12 residues. CDR3 DNA sequence: TGTGCCAGCAGCTTGGGTAGGGGCATACTCCACTTT. It codes for CASSLGRGILHF.

This clonotype was counted between two and nine times. The V and J genes are TRBV19 and TRBJ2-1, with 11 bases fitting TRBD2. V shed 9 bases, J shed 4 bases, and the junction held 8 bases outside the gene matches. CDR3 length: 15 amino acids. Germline CDR1 LNHDA, CDR2 SQIVND (reference sequence). CDR3 nucleotide sequence: TGTGCCAGCACCCGGACTAGCGGGCCGTACAATGAGCAGTTCTTC. Protein: CASTRTSGPYNEQFF.

The table lists this clonotype with a few counts. This rearrangement joins TRBV30 to TRBJ2-1; 10 bases are a match to TRBD2. In germline, CDR1 is GTSNPN, CDR2 SVGIG (reference sequence). The length of the CDR3 is 15 residues. J lost 8 bases, V lost 1 base, and 8 bases had no gene match. CDR3 sequence: CAWSAGLAGVDEQFF. CDR3 nucleotides: TGTGCCTGGAGTGCTGGGCTAGCGGGAGTGGATGAGCAGTTCTTC.

The sample holds a few counts of this clonotype. The chain uses TRBV27 and TRBJ1-6; maybe TRBD1 (6 bases). The V gene lost 6 bases and the J gene lost 6 bases, with 18 bases spanning the gap. The CDR3 runs 16 residues. Per the germline V gene, CDR1 is MNHEY and CDR2 is SMNVEV (reference sequence). The CDR3 here is CASRPWTDLLNSPLHF. DNA of the CDR3: TGTGCCAGCAGACCATGGACAGACCTCCTTAATTCACCCCTCCACTTT.

This chain joins TRBV10-3 and TRBJ1-5; 7 bases align to TRBD1. This CDR3 is 12 amino acids long. Germline CDR1 and CDR2: ENHRY and SYGVKD. The trim removed 6 bases at V and 4 bases at J, leaving 0 bases unmatched. In nucleotides, the CDR3 is TGTGCCATCAGGACAGGGAATCAGCCCCAGCATTTT. It codes for CAIRTGNQPQHF.

The table lists this clonotype with many counts. V usage is TRBV12-3 or TRBV12-4 and J usage is TRBJ2-1, with D possibly TRBD1 on 6 matching bases. This CDR3 comprises 12 residues. The V gene lost 6 bases and the J gene lost 15 bases, with 18 bases spanning the gap. The CDR3 DNA sequence: TGTGCCAGCAGGCCTGGCTGGGGGCCTGGGTTCTTC. This translates into CASRPGWGPGFF.

This clonotype occurred a few times. The chain uses TRBV5-8 and TRBJ1-4; D is possibly TRBD1 (5 bases). V was pared by 2 bases and J by 1 base, with 9 bases between. CDR3 length: 15 residues. In germline, CDR1 is SGHTS, CDR2 YDEGEE. CDR3 sequence reads: CASSLSGRTNEKLFF. The CDR3 DNA follows: TGTGCCAGCAGCTTATCAGGGCGAACTAATGAAAAACTGTTTTTT. Drawing the rest from reference TRBV5-8 and TRBJ1-4, the complete variable domain is EAGVTQSPTHLIKTRGQQATLRCSPISGHTSVYWYQQALGLGLQFLLWYDEGEERNRGNFPPRFSGRQFPNYSSELNVNALELEDSALYLCASSLSGRTNEKLFFGSGTQLSVL.

V is TRBV29-1 and J is TRBJ2-3; TRBD1 matches 7 bases. Germline CDR1 is SQVTM and CDR2 is ANQGSEA. Trimming removed 6 bases from V and 7 bases from J; junction bases left unmatched: 7. This CDR3 is built from 12 residues. The CDR3 protein is CSVSTGVHTQYF. The CDR3 DNA reads as TGCAGCGTCTCAACAGGGGTTCATACGCAGTATTTT.